Detailed here is one TCR beta chain. Its matching antigen is unknown. The CDR3 totals 14 residues. The ends were cut back, 4 bases at V and 1 base at J, with 8 bases in the middle. CDR1 and CDR2 (germline): MDHEN, SYDVKM. Sequencing libraries made from TCR beta cDNA carried unique molecular identifiers. In TCRdb, the PCR reads were re-called with MiXCR into one record per CDR3 protein. The sample includes fewer than 600,000 distinct CDR3 sequences, around 40% of them seen just once. The data derive from a study of post-analysis software for immune sequencing data. Regarding the study as a whole: F measure clustering grouped samples strongly by preparation batch. About 5 TRBV segments occurring more often in patients than controls included TRBV5-6, TRBV5-1 and TRBV20-1.

Sequenced material: blood. This TCR derives from a girl aged 10-17 years with multiple sclerosis. V and J are TRBV28 and TRBJ1-5, with a possible D match to TRBD1 (5 bases). CDR3 nucleotides: TGTGCCAGCAGTTCTGGACACAGCAATCAGCCCCAGCATTTT. This codes for CASSSGHSNQPQHF.